This entry concerns a single TCR beta chain. Its specificity is not known. The data were produced by immunoSEQ multiplex PCR, yet TCRdb's version contains in-frame clones alone and is incomplete. The data contain approximately 320,000 clones, approximately 79% of them seen just once; the ten biggest clones take up 10%. The V end lost 5 bases, the J end lost 6 bases, and 18 bases lay between the germline ends. The CDR3 is 15 amino acids. The germline V gene has CDR1 SGHRS and CDR2 YFSETQ. This specimen belongs to a study of shared clonotypes between healthy human individuals. About the research overall: CD4 naive and memory got three plates each, CD8 naive two, CD8 memory one.

Broader study findings: Collection of samples was limited to blood; tissue repertoires likely differ. On the whole, naive subsets had larger estimated richness than memory subsets had.

The receptor comes from a man aged 30 to 45 in good health. This sequence joins TRBV5-1 and TRBJ2-1; a weak D match, TRBD1 (6 bases). Sequenced material: memory CD4+ T cells sorted from blood. The subset is: CD45RA-negative fraction. In DNA, the CDR3 is TGCGCCAGCAGAAAAGGACCCTTACAGGGCAATGAGCAGTTCTTC. This codes for CASRKGPLQGNEQFF.